The rows below give T cell receptor beta chains drawn from one sample of a study of tumor-infiltrating lymphocytes in oesophageal squamous cell carcinoma. MiXCR, applied by TCRdb to the PCR reads, yields one record per CDR3 protein. The repertoire consists of 13,000 to 15,000 distinct CDR3 sequences, with 46% occurring once and the leading ten covering over 35%. Sequenced: blood. Receptors originate from a male donor with esophageal squamous cell carcinoma. Both conserved end residues are part of each CDR3. A D gene is named only where the DNA matches it firmly. Some rows have no size entry. The others give once, few or many, or a class for an expanded clone.

j_call clone_size v_call d_call cdr3_nt cdr3_aa
TRBJ2-7 . TRBV6-1 . TGTGCCAGCAGTGAAGCCTTAATGGGAGGCTACGAGCAGTACTTC CASSEALMGGYEQYF
TRBJ2-7 many TRBV6-6 . TGTGCCAGCAGTTCCTCCAGTCGGGACTCGCGTCATCCTAGCTCCTACGAGCAGTACTTC CASSSSSRDSRHPSSYEQYF
TRBJ2-1 . TRBV6-1 . TGTGCCAGCAGTAGGTCTCGGGATACGCAGTTCTTC CASSRSRDTQFF
TRBJ2-3 . TRBV5-1 TRBD2 TGCGCCAGCAGCCCGGGACTAGATTCTTTAACAGATACGCAGTATTTT CASSPGLDSLTDTQYF
TRBJ2-4 . TRBV2 . TGTGCCAGCAGTGAAGCGCTTCTGAGGGGGCCGGGGGACATTCAGTACTTC CASSEALLRGPGDIQYF
TRBJ1-1 . TRBV28 . TGTGCCAGCAGTTTCCCTCTCGGGGGGAACACTGAAGCTTTCTTT CASSFPLGGNTEAFF
TRBJ2-3 . TRBV5-6 TRBD1 TGTGCCAGCAGCTCGCAAGACAGGGGGTGGGCCGGGGAGCTGTATTTT CASSSQDRGWAGELYF
TRBJ2-4 medium-sized TRBV6-1 . TGTGCCAGCAGTGAGGGGACAGCCAAAAACATTCAGTACTTC CASSEGTAKNIQYF
TRBJ2-5 once TRBV12-5 . TGTGCTAGCCGAGAGAGGGGGCAAGAGACCCAGTACTTC CASRERGQETQYF
TRBJ2-1 . TRBV6-6 TRBD2 TGTGCCAGCAGTTATGGGACTAGCGGGAGCGGGCAGTTCTTC CASSYGTSGSGQFF
TRBJ2-3 many TRBV5-4 TRBD2 TGTGCCAGCAGCCGCAGACTAGCGGGAGGACAAGATACGCAGTATTTT CASSRRLAGGQDTQYF
TRBJ1-6 . TRBV18 . TGTGCCAGCTCGTCAAACTTGGGGTCCTACGAGCAGTACTTT CASSSNLGSYEQYF
TRBJ2-1 . TRBV12-3/TRBV12-4 TRBD2 TGTGCCAGCAGTTCCTTTTTAGCGGGGGCTTACAATGAGCAGTTCTTC CASSSFLAGAYNEQFF
TRBJ1-6 . TRBV5-1 TRBD1 TGCGCCAGCAGCTTGGCGACAGGGAGTAGTTCACCCCTCCACTTT CASSLATGSSSPLHF
TRBJ2-7 . TRBV6-8 . TGTGCCAGTGACGGGGGGCGGGAGCGGACCTACGAGCAGTACTTC CASDGGRERTYEQYF
TRBJ2-6 . TRBV19 . TGTGCCAGTACCCGTACAGTCATCGCCTCTGGGGCCAACGTCCTGACTTTC CASTRTVIASGANVLTF
TRBJ2-1 few TRBV7-2 . TGTGCCAGCAGCTCTCTCAATGAGCAGTTCTTC CASSSLNEQFF
TRBJ2-3 . TRBV7-6 . TGTGCCAGCAGCTTAAACGGAGCGGGCCCGACGCAGTATTTT CASSLNGAGPTQYF
TRBJ2-1 . TRBV7-2 TRBD2 TGTGCCAGCAGCGAAAGGGGACTAGTCAGCTTCAATGAGCAGTTCTTC CASSERGLVSFNEQFF
TRBJ2-1 . TRBV7-2 TRBD2 TGTGCCAGCAGCTTAAGCGCCCCTGGGGGAGGGCAAGAGACCCAGTTCTTC CASSLSAPGGGQETQFF
TRBJ2-1 . TRBV11-2 . TGTGCCAGCAGCTTAGGAAATATTGGGGTTGAGCAGTTCTTC CASSLGNIGVEQFF
TRBJ2-5 few TRBV5-6 . TGTGCCAGCGGCATCGGGGGCCCGACCCAGTACTTC CASGIGGPTQYF
TRBJ2-1 few TRBV7-2 . TGTGCCAGCAGCCCAGCCTTGGCAGGAGAGCAGTTCTTC CASSPALAGEQFF
TRBJ2-3 . TRBV7-6 TRBD2 TGTGCCAGCACCCTCTCTCAGGCTAGCGGCGTTTCAGATACGCAGTATTTT CASTLSQASGVSDTQYF
TRBJ1-2 medium-sized TRBV7-9 . TGTGCCAGCAGCTTTAGTGGGTGGTTGGAGCCTACTAACTATGGCTACACCTTC CASSFSGWLEPTNYGYTF
TRBJ2-5 . TRBV5-6 . TGTGCCAGCAGCTTGTCGGGGGAGGATTGGCAAGAGACCCAGTACTTC CASSLSGEDWQETQYF
TRBJ2-7 . TRBV7-2 . TGTGCCAGCAGCTTAGCCGCAGGGAACTACGAGCAGTACTTC CASSLAAGNYEQYF
TRBJ2-1 . TRBV10-3 TRBD2 TGTGCCATCAGAATCGATAGCGGGGCCTACAATGAGCAGTTCTTC CAIRIDSGAYNEQFF
TRBJ2-7 . TRBV7-2 . TGTGCCAGCAGCATGGGATCTTCCACCTCCTACGAGCAGTACTTC CASSMGSSTSYEQYF
TRBJ2-7 . TRBV7-8 . TGTGCCAGCAGCTTAGTACAGGTTGACGAGCAGTACTTC CASSLVQVDEQYF
TRBJ2-2 . TRBV28 TRBD1 TGTGCCAGCAGCAATCCCGCCGGGACAGGGAACACCGGGGAGCTGTTTTTT CASSNPAGTGNTGELFF
TRBJ2-5 . TRBV7-8 . TGTGCCAGCAGCCAGACGACAGGAGGGGAGACCCAGTACTTC CASSQTTGGETQYF
TRBJ1-6 . TRBV7-6 . TGTGCCAGCAGCTTAGGTTGGCCGTCTAAGAACGAGCAGTACTTT CASSLGWPSKNEQYF
TRBJ2-5 . TRBV7-6 . TGTGCCAGCAGCTCCGGAGCGGGTGGGGAAGAGACCCAGTACTTC CASSSGAGGEETQYF
TRBJ2-5 medium-sized TRBV7-8 . TGTGCCAGCAGCCGGGACCAAGGGGAGACCCAGTACTTC CASSRDQGETQYF
TRBJ2-5 once TRBV24-1 . TGTGCCACCAGTGACCCTGGACTCCCGCGGGGAGAGACCCAGTACTTC CATSDPGLPRGETQYF
TRBJ1-1 many TRBV28 . . CASSSSGQGRGKDTEAFF
TRBJ2-3 . TRBV20-1 TRBD1 TGCAGTGCCCAAAGACCAGCACTTGGGACAGGGCCAGATACGCAGTATTTT CSAQRPALGTGPDTQYF
TRBJ2-3 once TRBV7-3 TRBD2 TGTGCCAGCAGCTTAGGCGGGAGCGGCCGGGGAGATACGCAGTATTTT CASSLGGSGRGDTQYF
TRBJ2-2 . TRBV7-6 . TGTGCCAGCAGCTTAGAGTCCAGGGCGGCCACCGGGGAGCTGTTTTTT CASSLESRAATGELFF
TRBJ2-5 . TRBV6-6 . TGTGCCAGCAGTTACTCCACAGGGTTGGAAGAGACCCAGTACTTC CASSYSTGLEETQYF
TRBJ2-7 few TRBV7-8 TRBD1 TGTGCCAGCAGCACCCGGACAGGGGTGGCCGAGCAGTACTTC CASSTRTGVAEQYF
TRBJ2-1 many TRBV28 TRBD2 TGTGCCAGCAGTCCACTGCCACTAGCGCGCACCTACAATGAGCAGTTCTTC CASSPLPLARTYNEQFF
TRBJ2-3 many TRBV12-3/TRBV12-4 . TGTGCCAGCAGTTTAGACCCCGAATCTACAGATACGCAGTATTTT CASSLDPESTDTQYF
TRBJ1-1 . TRBV5-1 . TGCGCCAGCAGCTTCCAGACCATGAACACTGAAGCTTTCTTT CASSFQTMNTEAFF
TRBJ2-5 . TRBV7-2 TRBD2 TGTGCCAGCAGCTTAGCGTGGAGACTAGCGGGTCAAGAGACCCAGTACTTC CASSLAWRLAGQETQYF
TRBJ2-5 large TRBV7-6 . TGTGCCAGCAGCTCACCTCACGAGACCCAGTACTTC CASSSPHETQYF
TRBJ1-5 . TRBV7-8 . TGTGCCAGCAGCTTAGATGGGGGATATAGCAATCAGCCCCAGCATTTT CASSLDGGYSNQPQHF
TRBJ2-3 . TRBV7-2 . TGTGCCAGCAGCCGGACCTATACGCAGTATTTT CASSRTYTQYF
TRBJ2-1 few TRBV7-9 TRBD1 TGTGCCAGCAGCTCACCGGGACAGGGTCTAAATGAGCAGTTCTTC CASSSPGQGLNEQFF
TRBJ2-1 . TRBV6-6 TRBD2 TGTGCCAGCAGTTACTCTAGCGGGAGGGCCTCCTACAATGAGCAGTTCTTC CASSYSSGRASYNEQFF
TRBJ2-2 . TRBV12-5 . TGTGCTAGTGGTTTGTCTGGGGAGCTGTTTTTT CASGLSGELFF
TRBJ2-1 . TRBV7-7 TRBD2 TGTGCTAGCAGCTCTCTAGCGGGAGGGCCAGATGAGCAGTTCTTC CASSSLAGGPDEQFF
TRBJ1-2 . TRBV4-1 TRBD1 TGCGCCAGCAGCCAAGGACAGGGGGCGCTTGTTAACTATGGCTACACCTTC CASSQGQGALVNYGYTF
TRBJ2-5 once TRBV7-6 TRBD2 TGTGCCAGCAGCTTGCTAACTAGCGGGGGGGAGTGGTACTTC CASSLLTSGGEWYF
TRBJ2-3 few TRBV19 . TGTGCCAGTAGTATAGCCTACACAGATACGCAGTATTTT CASSIAYTDTQYF